Listed below are T cell receptor beta chains from one sample, sequenced in a study of blood T cell repertoires in COVID-19. TCRdb's copy holds only in-frame clones and misses some; the assay was immunoSEQ multiplex PCR. The sample lists 150,000 to 200,000 clones; approximately 80% were seen once. The material sequenced was PBMCs or T cells enriched from blood (not recorded which). These receptors originate from an older woman who had recovered from COVID-19. The CDR3 runs from the conserved cysteine through the conserved F or W. The order of the fields is V gene, D gene, J gene, clone size, CDR3 DNA, CDR3 protein. D genes are given only for firm matches. Clone size is stated in some rows and not others, as once, few, many or a class when expanded.

TRBV6-5	NA	TRBJ1-5	NA	TGTGCCAGCAGTTACTCGAAGCAGGGAAATCAGCCCCAGCATTTT	CASSYSKQGNQPQHF
TRBV3-1/TRBV3-2	NA	TRBJ1-5	NA	TGTGCCAGCAGCCAGGGCCGCTATCAGCCCCAGCATTTT	CASSQGRYQPQHF
TRBV5-4	NA	TRBJ2-1	NA	TGTGCCAGCAGCTCGGTCGGGAATGAGCAGTTCTTC	CASSSVGNEQFF
TRBV7-6	TRBD2	TRBJ2-1	NA	TGTGCCAGCAGCTTAGTATTGGGGGGGGCCTACAATGAGCAGTTCTTC	CASSLVLGGAYNEQFF
TRBV10-3	TRBD2	TRBJ2-5	NA	TGTGCCATCAGCGGACTAGCGGTGGAAGAGACCCAGTACTTC	CAISGLAVEETQYF
TRBV5-1	NA	TRBJ1-1	few	TGCGCCAGCAGCTTGACTCCCGCCAACACTGAAGCTTTCTTT	CASSLTPANTEAFF
TRBV19	NA	TRBJ2-7	NA	TGTGCCAGTAGTATATCGGGGCAGGGAGGCTACGAGCAGTACTTC	CASSISGQGGYEQYF
TRBV9	TRBD1	TRBJ2-1	once	TGTGCCAGCAGCGTATCTGGGACAGGGGGCATCAATGAGCAGTTCTTC	CASSVSGTGGINEQFF
TRBV7-9	TRBD2	TRBJ2-3	NA	TGTGCCAGCAGCCCCCGGGGGGGGGTTGGAGATACGCAGTATTTT	CASSPRGGVGDTQYF
TRBV5-1	TRBD1	TRBJ1-1	NA	TGCGCCAGCAGCATGGGACAGGGGGCGACTGAAGCTTTCTTT	CASSMGQGATEAFF
TRBV20-1	TRBD2	TRBJ2-7	few	TGCAGTGCTAGTGGTAGCGGGGACCTCTACGAGCAGTACTTC	CSASGSGDLYEQYF
TRBV28	NA	TRBJ2-7	NA	TGTGCCACCCTACCAGGGGTTTTTTTCTCGGTCTCCTACGAGCAGTACTTC	CATLPGVFFSVSYEQYF
TRBV7-2	TRBD2	TRBJ2-5	NA	TGTGCCAGCCGGGGGACTAGCGGGACCCAGTACTTC	CASRGTSGTQYF
TRBV18	TRBD1	TRBJ2-7	NA	TGTGCCAGCTCGGACAGGGCCGAGCAGTACTTC	CASSDRAEQYF
TRBV5-5	NA	TRBJ2-3	NA	TGTGCCAGCAGCTTATACGGAGATACGCAGTATTTT	CASSLYGDTQYF
TRBV7-8	TRBD1	TRBJ1-5	NA	TGTGCCAGCAGCCCCGGGACAGGGGTTCAGCCCCAGCATTTT	CASSPGTGVQPQHF
TRBV9	NA	TRBJ1-4	NA	TGTGCCAGCAGCGTAGGTGGGAGTAAGAATGAAAAACTGTTTTTT	CASSVGGSKNEKLFF
TRBV10-3	NA	TRBJ1-1	NA	TGTGCCATCGGAGGCCCCCCTTTGGGGACTGAAGCTTTCTTT	CAIGGPPLGTEAFF
TRBV7-2	NA	TRBJ1-6	NA	TGTGCCAGCAGCTTAATCAGGGATTCACCCCTCCACTTT	CASSLIRDSPLHF
TRBV3-1/TRBV3-2	NA	TRBJ1-5	NA	TGTGCCAGCAGCCAAACAGGGCCTCATCAGCCCCAGCATTTT	CASSQTGPHQPQHF
TRBV18	TRBD1	TRBJ2-1	few	TGTGCCAGCTCACCGGGACAGTACAATGAGCAGTTCTTC	CASSPGQYNEQFF
TRBV9	TRBD2	TRBJ2-3	once	TGTGCCAGCAGCCCTGCTAGCGGGGCCGCAGATACGCAGTATTTT	CASSPASGAADTQYF
TRBV18	TRBD1	TRBJ1-2	once	TGTGCCAGCTCACCCTCGACAGGGGGGGTTTATGGCTACACCTTC	CASSPSTGGVYGYTF